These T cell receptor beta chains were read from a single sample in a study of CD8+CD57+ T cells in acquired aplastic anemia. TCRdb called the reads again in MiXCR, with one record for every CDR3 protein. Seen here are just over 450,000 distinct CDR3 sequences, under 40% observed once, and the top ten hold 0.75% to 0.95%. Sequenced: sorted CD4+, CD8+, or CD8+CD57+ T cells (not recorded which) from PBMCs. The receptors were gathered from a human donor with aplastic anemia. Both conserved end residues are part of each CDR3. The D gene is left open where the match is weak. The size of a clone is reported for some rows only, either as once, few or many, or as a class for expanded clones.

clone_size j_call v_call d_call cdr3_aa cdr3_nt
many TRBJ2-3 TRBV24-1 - CATGTVTDTQYF TGTGCCACCGGGACTGTCACAGATACGCAGTATTTT
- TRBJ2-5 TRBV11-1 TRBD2 CASSGGVLWRGGGLPETQYF TGTGCCAGCAGCGGTGGGGTCTTGTGGCGGGGGGGCGGACTCCCGGAGACCCAGTACTTC
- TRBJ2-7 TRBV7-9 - CASSQEPGLGPYEQYF TGTGCCAGCAGCCAGGAGCCGGGACTCGGCCCCTACGAGCAGTACTTC
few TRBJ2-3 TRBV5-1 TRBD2 CASSLEGGSPDTQYF TGCGCCAGCAGCTTGGAGGGCGGGAGCCCAGATACGCAGTATTTT
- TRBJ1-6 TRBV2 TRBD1 CASRRTGVDKGSPLHF TGTGCCAGCAGGCGGACAGGGGTCGATAAGGGTTCACCCCTCCACTTT
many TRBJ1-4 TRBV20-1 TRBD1 CSAHPTGEGEKLFF TGCAGTGCCCACCCGACAGGGGAAGGGGAAAAACTGTTTTTT
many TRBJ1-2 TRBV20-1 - CSARARGGYGYTF TGCAGTGCTAGAGCCCGGGGGGGCTATGGCTACACCTTC
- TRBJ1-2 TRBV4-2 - CASSRSGTTVTYGYTF TGTGCCAGCAGCAGATCAGGGACTACAGTTACCTATGGCTACACCTTC
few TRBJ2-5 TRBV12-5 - CASGSRPWETQYF TGTGCTAGTGGTTCCCGCCCTTGGGAGACCCAGTACTTC
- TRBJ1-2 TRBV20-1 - CSASSARMPGYTF TGCAGTGCTAGTAGCGCCAGGATGCCCGGCTACACCTTC
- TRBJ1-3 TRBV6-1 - CASSAQSSGNTIYF TGTGCCAGCAGTGCCCAGAGCTCTGGAAACACCATATATTTT
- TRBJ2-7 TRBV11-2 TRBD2 CASSSPTSGGLFEQYF TGTGCCAGCAGCTCGCCGACTAGCGGGGGTCTTTTCGAGCAGTACTTC
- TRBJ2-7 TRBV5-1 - CASSLILGSVYEQYF TGCGCCAGCAGCTTGATTCTGGGTAGTGTCTACGAGCAGTACTTC
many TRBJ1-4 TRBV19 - CASSRQAGFGEKLFF TGTGCCAGTAGCAGACAGGCGGGGTTCGGTGAAAAACTGTTTTTT
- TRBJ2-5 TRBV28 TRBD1 CASSPDRGAQTQYF TGTGCCAGCAGCCCGGACAGGGGGGCGCAGACCCAGTACTTC